Detailed here is one T cell receptor (beta chain). CDR3 length equals 15 residues. With 2 bases clipped from V and 2 bases from J, the junction kept 4 bases outside the gene matches. Germline loops: CDR1 LNHNV, CDR2 YYDKDF (reference sequence). This sample was taken from a study of blood T cell repertoires in COVID-19. Study context: The analysed material was cDNA or gDNA that came from T cells, B-cell-depleted T cells, or PBMCs.

Method: immunoSEQ multiplex PCR; TCRdb's copy keeps in-frame clones and lacks some. The data contain more than 95,000 clones, approximately 87% of them singletons. The chain employs TRBV15 and TRBJ2-3, with TRBD1 identical over 7 bases. Sequenced sample: peripheral blood. The receptor was derived from a man in his 70s who had recovered from COVID-19. CDR3 DNA: TGTGCCACCAGCAGACAACAGGGGACCACAGATACGCAGTATTTT. Translation gives CATSRQQGTTDTQYF.